The 17 T cell receptor delta chains presented below share a single source sample, sequenced in a study of gamma-delta T cells after stem cell transplantation. TCRdb fed the RT-PCR reads into CATT to redo clone calling. The profile shows over 2,500 delta-chain clones, 2.9% of them singletons. Sequencing was carried out using gamma-delta T cells. These TCRs come from a human donor. It is not recorded whose cells these are; they may come from a transplant donor.

Notes on this clone: TCRdb assigns this DNA the protein of a much larger clone, which departs from its translation at residue 4; this likely reflects a read error, and the protein shown comes from translating the DNA. CDR3 nucleotides: TGTGCCTGTGGCACCGGGGGATACGTCAGCTCCTGGGACACCCGACAGATGTTTTTC. Protein sequence: CACGTGGYVSSWDTRQMFF. The chain links TRDV2 to TRDJ3, with 10 bases that match TRDD3. The CDR3 length is 19 residues. The V gene's germline CDR1 is GEAIGNYY and CDR2 EKD.

Regarding this clone: This likely traces to a read error, being one base from a far larger clone. J is TRDJ1 and V is TRDV1; 8 bases fit TRDD3. The CDR3 totals 21 residues. Per the germline V gene, CDR1 is TSWWSYY and CDR2 is QGS. Trimming removed 1 base from V and 1 base from J; junction bases left unmatched: 20. CDR3 residues: CALGERPAQEYWGYLTDKLIF. Here the CDR3 DNA reads TGTGCTCTTGGGGAACGCCCAGCCCAGGAATACTGGGGATACCTCACCGATAAACTCATCTTT.

This clone is judged medium-sized. Additional DNA sequences in this sample encode the identical CDR3. J is TRDJ1 and V is TRDV1; TRDD3 is a possible D gene (9 bases). Per the germline V gene, CDR1 is TSWWSYY and CDR2 is QGS. V was shortened by 2 bases and J by 0 bases, with 25 bases between the two germline ends. The CDR3 contains 20 residues. CDR3 loop: CALGEASYTLGDLYTDKLIF. CDR3 DNA sequence: TGTGCTCTTGGGGAAGCTTCCTACACGCTGGGGGATTTGTACACCGATAAACTCATCTTT.

This clone was observed a handful of times. This may be a read error: a much more frequent sequence differs by one nucleotide. The chain has TRDV2 and TRDJ1, with D tentatively TRDD3 (6 bases). Germline V gives CDR1 GEAIGNYY, CDR2 EKD. The CDR3 consists of 16 residues. Deletions cut 2 bases from V and 2 bases from J, with 17 bases between. CDR3 coding DNA: TGTGCCTGTGACATTTTGGGGGCAGGGAGGACCGATAAACTCATCTTT. As protein: CACDILGAGRTDKLIF.

This clone is medium-sized. The V and J genes are TRDV2 and TRDJ1; 10 nucleotides line up with TRDD3. The CDR3 has 18 residues. The germline V gene has CDR1 GEAIGNYY and CDR2 EKD. Unmatched junction bases numbered 12, after V lost 1 base and J lost 2 bases. The CDR3 bases are TGTGCCTGTGACACGGTAGGAGGTTTACTGGGGGATACCGATAAACTCATCTTT. Protein: CACDTVGGLLGDTDKLIF.

Comments on this clone: For this DNA, TCRdb reports the protein of a much larger clone, which diverges at residue 10, most likely from a read error; the protein presented here is translated directly from the DNA. V gene TRDV2 combines with J gene TRDJ3; D remains ambiguous. CDR1 and CDR2 (germline): GEAIGNYY, EKD. The CDR3 contains 19 residues. V was pared by 0 bases and J by 3 bases, with 17 bases between. CDR3 sequence reads: CACDTAEGSMSWDTRQMFF. CDR3 nucleotide sequence: TGTGCCTGTGACACCGCCGAGGGTTCTATGAGCTGGGACACCCGACAGATGTTTTTC.

The rearrangement uses TRDV2 and TRDJ1, with 10 bases identical to TRDD3. The CDR3 covers 15 residues. Germline V gene sequence: CDR1 GEAIGNYY, CDR2 EKD. The junction had 8 bases not matched to a gene; V was cut back by 4 bases and J by 4 bases. The CDR3 DNA follows: TGTGCCTGTGAGGGATTGGGGGATACCGGCGATAAACTCATCTTT. This gives the protein CACEGLGDTGDKLIF.

Only a few counts were recorded for this clone. The mismatch at residue 4 between this DNA's translation and the TCRdb protein of a much larger clone likely reflects a read error; the protein shown is translated from the DNA. The chain has TRDV2 and TRDJ1; possibly TRDD3 for D (6 bases). This CDR3 has 18 residues. Germline CDR1 reads GEAIGNYY; CDR2 reads EKD. The CDR3 is CACGTLGNWVGNTDKLIF. Written as DNA, the CDR3 is TGTGCCTGTGGCACCCTAGGCAACTGGGTGGGTAACACCGATAAACTCATCTTT.

This clone was observed a handful of times. For this DNA, TCRdb reports the protein of a much larger clone, which diverges at residue 6, most likely from a read error; the protein presented here is translated directly from the DNA. The chain joins TRDV2 to TRDJ1; 11 nucleotides agree with TRDD3. This CDR3 is built from 20 residues. The V segment lost 0 bases and the J segment 4 bases; nucleotides outside the gene matches: 18. CDR1 and CDR2 (germline): GEAIGNYY, EKD. The CDR3 nucleotides read TGTGCCTGTGACACCAAGGGTCTGGGGGATACAGCGCAGACCCTCGATAAACTCATCTTT. Translated: CACDTKGLGDTAQTLDKLIF.

About this clone itself: Translating this DNA gives a protein that differs at residue 3 from the TCRdb one, which belongs to a much larger clone; a read error is likely, and the protein shown is this translation. V is TRDV1 and J is TRDJ1; possible D gene TRDD3, 6 bases. CDR3 length: 14 amino acids. The germline V gene has CDR1 TSWWSYY and CDR2 QGS. The CDR3 DNA reads TGTGCTCCTGGGGAACTAGACTCTCGCGATAAACTCATCTTT. Residues: CAPGELDSRDKLIF.

Comment on this clone: The protein that TCRdb holds for this DNA derives from a much larger clone and differs from the translated DNA at residue 9, which likely indicates a read error; the protein shown here is translated from the DNA. The chain recombines TRDV2 with TRDJ1, with a weak D call TRDD3 (6 bases). Germline-derived CDR1 and CDR2 are GEAIGNYY and EKD. CDR3 size: 18 residues. V lost 0 bases, J lost 0 bases, and 19 bases lay in between. The DNA of the CDR3 is TGTGCCTGTGACACCGTATCTGGGGCATACGCGAACACCGATAAACTCATCTTT. Amino acid sequence: CACDTVSGAYANTDKLIF.

This clone occurred a few times. A far larger clone lies a single base away; this is likely a read error. The chain couples TRDV2 to TRDJ3, with 10 bases identical to TRDD3. J lost 0 bases, V lost 3 bases, and 16 bases had no gene match. The germline gives CDR1 GEAIGNYY, CDR2 EKD. This CDR3 contains 22 residues. CDR3 loop: CACDAFPGGGYSSSWDTRQMFF. In nucleotides, the CDR3 is TGTGCCTGTGACGCTTTCCCGGGTGGGGGATACTCAAGCTCCTGGGACACCCGACAGATGTTTTTC.

With regard to this clone: TCRdb's entry gives the protein of a much larger clone, which mismatches this DNA's translation at residue 12, likely from a read error; the protein reported here is translated from the DNA. The rearrangement joins TRDV2 to TRDJ1; 9 bases match TRDD3. V was clipped by 2 bases and J by 1 base; unmatched bases: 16. Germline V lookup: CDR1 GEAIGNYY, CDR2 EKD. This CDR3 spans 19 amino acids. CDR3 region: CACDILGTLGEGPTDKLIF. Written as DNA, the CDR3 is TGTGCCTGTGACATCCTCGGTACACTGGGGGAAGGACCCACCGATAAACTCATCTTT.

This clone was detected only a few times. A much more abundant neighbour one base away suggests this may be a read error. The chain has TRDV2 and TRDJ1; 11 bases are shared with TRDD3. The CDR3 loop spans 17 amino acids. Germline V gene sequence: CDR1 GEAIGNYY, CDR2 EKD. DNA for the CDR3: TGTGCCTGTGACACCCTCGTGGTGGGGGATACGACCGATAAACCCATCTTT. It yields the protein CACDTLVVGDTTDKPIF.

As for this clone: A far larger clone differs by one base, so this is likely a read error. Other DNA sequences in this specimen translate into the identical CDR3. The chain couples TRDV2 to TRDJ3; D is possibly TRDD3 (6 bases). CDR1 and CDR2 from the germline V gene are GEAIGNYY and EKD. The CDR3 sequence is 18 residues long. The CDR3 DNA is TGTGCCTGCGACACCGTCGTGGGGGGCTCCTGGGACACCCGACAGATGTTTTTC. The encoded protein is CACDTVVGGSWDTRQMFF.

This clone was observed a few times. This may arise from a read error, as a much more abundant clone is one base away. Other DNA sequences from this sample encode an identical CDR3 as well. This chain links TRDV2 with TRDJ1, with no clear D. The CDR3 totals 17 residues. Germline CDR1 is GEAIGNYY and CDR2 is EKD. V was clipped by 0 bases and J by 1 base, with 17 bases between them. CDR3 DNA: TGTGCCTGTGACACCATCCCCGCATTTATATCCACCGATAAACTCATCTTT. Protein product: CACDTIPAFISTDKLIF.

To note about this clone: A much larger clone differs by one base, so this may be a read error. The V call is TRDV2, the J call TRDJ1; 7 bases agree with TRDD3. The CDR3 runs 17 residues. After removal of 6 bases from V and 0 bases from J, the junction contained 15 bases not matched to a gene. The germline V gene has CDR1 GEAIGNYY and CDR2 EKD. CDR3 coding DNA: TGTGCCTGTAACTCAGTACTGGGGCACCGGAACACCGATAAACTCATCTTT. Translated, it gives CACNSVLGHRNTDKLIF.